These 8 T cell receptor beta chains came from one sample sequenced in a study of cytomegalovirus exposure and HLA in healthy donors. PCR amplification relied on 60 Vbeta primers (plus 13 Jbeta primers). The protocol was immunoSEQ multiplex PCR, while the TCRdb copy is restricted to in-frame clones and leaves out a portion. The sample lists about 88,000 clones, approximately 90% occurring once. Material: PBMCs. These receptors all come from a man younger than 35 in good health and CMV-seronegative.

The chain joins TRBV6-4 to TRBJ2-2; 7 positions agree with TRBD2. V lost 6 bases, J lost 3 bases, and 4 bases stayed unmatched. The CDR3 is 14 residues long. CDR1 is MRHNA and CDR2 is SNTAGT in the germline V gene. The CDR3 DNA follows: TGTGCCAGCAGCGGCGGGAGTCACACCGGGGAGCTGTTTTTT. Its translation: CASSGGSHTGELFF.

In nucleotides, the CDR3 is TGTGCCAGCAGCTTAGTAGCGGGAACCACTGAAGCTTTCTTT. This gives the protein CASSLVAGTTEAFF. The gene calls are TRBV11-2 and TRBJ1-1; D is uncertain. CDR3 length: 14 residues. V lost 1 base and J 4 bases, leaving 10 bases between the germline ends. Germline V gene lookup returns CDR1 SGHAT and CDR2 FQNNGV.

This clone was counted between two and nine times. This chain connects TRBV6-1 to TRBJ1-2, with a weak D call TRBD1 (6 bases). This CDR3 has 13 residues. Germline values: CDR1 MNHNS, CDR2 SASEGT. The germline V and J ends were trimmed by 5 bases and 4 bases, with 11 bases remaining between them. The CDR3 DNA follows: TGTGCCAGCAGTCCGGGACACGTCTATGGCTACACCTTC. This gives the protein CASSPGHVYGYTF.

The CDR3 here is CASSLTDTQYF. The DNA of the CDR3 is TGTGCCAGCAGCCTCACAGATACGCAGTATTTT. This sequence joins TRBV9 and TRBJ2-3; D uncertain. Germline-derived CDR1 and CDR2 are SGDLS and YYNGEE. Trimming cost V 4 bases and J 2 bases, with 2 bases left between them. This CDR3 has 11 amino acids.

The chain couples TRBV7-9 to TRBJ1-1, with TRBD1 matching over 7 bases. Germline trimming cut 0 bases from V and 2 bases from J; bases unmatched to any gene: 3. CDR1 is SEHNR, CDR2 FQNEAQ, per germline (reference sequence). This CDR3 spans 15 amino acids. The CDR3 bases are TGTGCCAGCAGCTTAGCCGGACAGGCTAACACTGAAGCTTTCTTT. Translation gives CASSLAGQANTEAFF. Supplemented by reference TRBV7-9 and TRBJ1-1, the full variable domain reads DTGVSQNPRHKITKRGQNVTFRCDPISEHNRLYWYRQTLGQGPEFLTYFQNEAQLEKSRLLSDRFSAERPKGSFSTLEIQRTEQGDSAMYLCASSLAGQANTEAFFGQGTRLTVV.

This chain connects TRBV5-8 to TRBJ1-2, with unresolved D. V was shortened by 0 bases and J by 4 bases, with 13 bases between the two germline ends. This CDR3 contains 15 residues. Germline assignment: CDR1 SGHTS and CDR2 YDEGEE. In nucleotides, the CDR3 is TGTGCCAGCAGCTTGGACATCGGGTTCGTCTATGGCTACACCTTC. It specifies CASSLDIGFVYGYTF.

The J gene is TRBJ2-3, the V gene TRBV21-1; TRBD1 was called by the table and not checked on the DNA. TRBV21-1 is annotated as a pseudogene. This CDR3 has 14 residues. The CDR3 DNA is TGTGCCAGCAGCGGGGACAGGGGGGCAGATACGCAGTATTTT. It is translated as CASSGDRGADTQYF.

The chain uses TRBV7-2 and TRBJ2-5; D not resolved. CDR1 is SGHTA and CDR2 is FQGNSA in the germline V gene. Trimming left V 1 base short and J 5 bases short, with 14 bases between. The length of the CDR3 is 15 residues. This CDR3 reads CASSLDPFARETQYF. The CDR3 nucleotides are TGTGCCAGCAGCTTAGATCCCTTTGCGAGGGAGACCCAGTACTTC.